Below are 29 T cell receptor beta chains sequenced from a single sample in a study of beta chain features in type 1 diabetes. Expressed TCRB transcripts were sequenced because the isolated RNA had all been reverse transcribed beforehand. Sequencing was performed with immunoSEQ multiplex PCR; in TCRdb, only in-frame clones are kept and a portion is missing. The sample has about 160,000 clones, 7% to 10% seen once. The sequencing sample was made of central memory CD4+ T cells from blood. The source of these receptors is a woman under 30 in good health.

The rearrangement links TRBV7-3 to TRBJ2-1, with D possibly TRBD1 on 6 matching bases. Between the trimmed V and J ends, which lost 2 bases and 10 bases, there was a span of 9 bases. The CDR3 is 12 residues long. Per germline, CDR1 SGHTA and CDR2 FQGTGA. CDR3 protein: CASSLSDREQFF. The CDR3 nucleotides are TGTGCCAGCAGCTTATCGGACAGAGAGCAGTTCTTC.

This clone was picked up a small number of times. This sequence joins TRBV4-1 and TRBJ2-1; a possible D gene is TRBD2 (6 bases). This CDR3 has 15 residues. Trimming shortened V by 0 bases and J by 5 bases, and 11 bases separated the two germline ends. Germline CDR1 MGHRA, CDR2 YSYEKL. The CDR3 is CASSQERTIHNEQFF. The CDR3 region has the DNA TGCGCCAGCAGCCAAGAAAGGACTATTCACAATGAGCAGTTCTTC.

This clone was detected a few times. This chain uses TRBV5-1 with TRBJ1-1, with 8 bases fitting TRBD1. J gave up 5 bases and V 4 bases, and 10 bases lay outside the gene matches. The V gene's germline CDR1 is SGHRS and CDR2 YFSETQ. The CDR3 runs to 15 residues. The CDR3 DNA is TGCGCCAGCAGCATACCAGGGGGCGCGGGGACTGAAGCTTTCTTT. Translating gives CASSIPGGAGTEAFF.

The chain is built from TRBV7-9 and TRBJ2-3; D gene ambiguous. Germline CDR1 reads SEHNR; CDR2 reads FQNEAQ (reference sequence). CDR3 length equals 14 residues. V was shortened by 5 bases and J by 2 bases, with 11 bases between the two germline ends. CDR3 DNA: TGTGCCAGCAGCCCTCGACTTAACACAGATACGCAGTATTTT. It yields the protein CASSPRLNTDTQYF.

This clone occurred once. The V gene is TRBV9, the J gene TRBJ2-2; 9 bases match TRBD2. Germline lookup yields CDR1 SGDLS and CDR2 YYNGEE. The CDR3 loop spans 21 amino acids. With V trimmed by 0 bases and J by 1 base, 16 bases remained unmatched. CDR3 in DNA: TGTGCCAGCAGCGTAGGGGCCCGGGGGCGGGGGGGCCTATGGAACACCGGGGAGCTGTTTTTT. The encoded protein is CASSVGARGRGGLWNTGELFF.

This chain links TRBV2 with TRBJ2-2; D might be TRBD2 (5 bases). Germline CDR1 SNHLY, CDR2 FYNNEI. With 6 bases removed from V and 4 bases from J, the gap between germline ends came to 15 bases. This CDR3 is 15 amino acids long. CDR3 protein: CASRRYLGATGELFF. The CDR3 region has the DNA TGTGCCAGCAGGAGGTACCTGGGAGCCACCGGGGAGCTGTTTTTT.

The J gene is TRBJ2-5, the V gene TRBV4-1; 7 nucleotides line up with TRBD1. J lost 5 bases, V lost 3 bases, and 6 bases had no gene match. CDR1 is MGHRA and CDR2 is YSYEKL in the germline V gene. The CDR3 totals 14 residues. In DNA form, the CDR3 reads TGCGCCAGCAGCCAGGGACAGACACCTGAGACCCAGTACTTC. It translates to CASSQGQTPETQYF.

This clone occurred a few times. V gene TRBV7-2 combines with J gene TRBJ2-1; TRBD2 aligns across 11 bases. V gave up 5 bases and J gave up 7 bases; unmatched junction bases: 7. The CDR3 runs to 15 residues. The germline gives CDR1 SGHTA, CDR2 FQGNSA. Here the CDR3 DNA reads TGTGCCAGCAGCCCTAGCGGGGGGAACTATAATGAGCAGTTCTTC. It specifies CASSPSGGNYNEQFF. The variable domain in full, completed from reference TRBV7-2 and TRBJ2-1, reads GAGVSQSPSNKVTEKGKDVELRCDPISGHTALYWYRQSLGQGLEFLIYFQGNSAPDKSGLPSDRFSAERTGGSVSTLTIQRTQQEDSAVYLCASSPSGGNYNEQFFGPGTRLTVL.

The table lists this clone with a few counts. The chain joins TRBV29-1 to TRBJ1-3; 7 bases agree with TRBD1. Germline CDR1 SQVTM, CDR2 ANQGSEA. V was clipped by 3 bases and J by 2 bases; unmatched bases: 7. The CDR3 is made up of 15 amino acids. This CDR3 is CSVDERGQTGNTIYF. CDR3 DNA sequence: TGCAGCGTTGATGAAAGGGGGCAAACTGGAAACACCATATATTTT.

The chain combines TRBV18 with TRBJ2-1, with 16 bases identical to TRBD2. The CDR3 sequence is 17 residues long. Germline V CDR1 and CDR2: KGHSH, LQKENI. The junction had 6 bases not matched to a gene; V was cut back by 3 bases and J by 7 bases. The CDR3 bases are TGTGCCAGCTCACCTCCGGGACTAGCGGGGGGGCGGAATGAGCAGTTCTTC. This encodes CASSPPGLAGGRNEQFF. The whole variable domain, filled in from reference TRBV18 and TRBJ2-1, reads NAGVMQNPRHLVRRRGQEARLRCSPMKGHSHVYWYRQLPEEGLKFMVYLQKENIIDESGMPKERFSAEFPKEGPSILRIQQVVRGDSAAYFCASSPPGLAGGRNEQFFGPGTRLTVL.

This clone was observed a few times. The chain links TRBV12-5 to TRBJ2-3, with D maybe TRBD2 (6 bases). Germline CDR1 LGHNT, CDR2 FRNRAP. The CDR3 totals 14 residues. The ends were cut back, 2 bases at V and 3 bases at J, with 9 bases in the middle. The CDR3 DNA sequence: TGTGCTAGTGGTTTGAACGGGAGAACAGATACGCAGTATTTT. Translation: CASGLNGRTDTQYF.

This clone appeared a few times. The V call is TRBV5-8, the J call TRBJ2-2; D is ambiguous. The CDR3 extends over 12 amino acids. V was cut by 4 bases and J by 6 bases, with 7 bases left in between. Germline V lookup: CDR1 SGHTS, CDR2 YDEGEE. CDR3 DNA: TGTGCCAGCAGCGGCCGGGCCGGGGAGCTGTTTTTT. Amino acids: CASSGRAGELFF.

A few counts support this clone. The V gene is TRBV7-2, the J gene TRBJ1-2; 7 positions agree with TRBD1. This CDR3 region has 14 residues. CDR1 and CDR2 (germline): SGHTA, FQGNSA. With 5 bases clipped from V and 9 bases from J, the junction kept 12 bases outside the gene matches. CDR3 region: CASSQIDRDLRYTF. In DNA, the CDR3 is TGTGCCAGCAGCCAGATCGACAGGGACCTCCGCTACACCTTC.

Written as DNA, the CDR3 is TGTGCCTGGATGAAAACAGGGGGCTCCTACAATGAGCAGTTCTTC. This encodes CAWMKTGGSYNEQFF. The chain links TRBV30 to TRBJ2-1; 8 nucleotides agree with TRBD1. The CDR3 extends over 15 amino acids. Germline V gives CDR1 GTSNPN, CDR2 SVGIG (reference sequence). V dropped 4 bases and J dropped 0; count of bases not matched to a gene: 5.

Here the CDR3 reads CASRGQVNSPLHF. CDR3 nucleotide sequence: TGTGCCAGCAGAGGACAGGTTAATTCACCCCTCCACTTT. This sequence joins TRBV7-2 and TRBJ1-6; 7 bases are a match to TRBD1. Germline loops: CDR1 SGHTA, CDR2 FQGNSA. The CDR3 runs to 13 residues. J lost 6 bases, V lost 6 bases, and 2 bases had no gene match.

The chain carries TRBV9 and TRBJ2-3; 8 nucleotides agree with TRBD1. CDR3 length equals 13 residues. Unmatched junction bases numbered 4, after V lost 8 bases and J lost 2 bases. CDR1 is SGDLS and CDR2 is YYNGEE in the germline V gene. CDR3 DNA sequence: TGTGCCAGTGGACAGGGAACCACAGATACGCAGTATTTT. Translating it yields CASGQGTTDTQYF. The full variable domain, rest sourced from reference TRBV9 and TRBJ2-3, is DSGVTQTPKHLITATGQRVTLRCSPRSGDLSVYWYQQSLDQGLQFLIQYYNGEERAKGNILERFSAQQFPDLHSELNLSSLELGDSALYFCASGQGTTDTQYFGPGTRLTVL.

J is TRBJ2-1 and V is TRBV11-2; 7 bases map to TRBD1. The germline V gene encodes CDR1 SGHAT and CDR2 FQNNGV. V shed 4 bases, J shed 8 bases, and the junction held 8 bases outside the gene matches. CDR3 length: 14 amino acids. Here the CDR3 reads CASSSGTDGDEQFF. The CDR3 coding sequence is TGTGCCAGCAGCTCCGGGACAGACGGCGATGAGCAGTTCTTC. The variable domain in full, with the rest retrieved from reference TRBV11-2 and TRBJ2-1, is EAGVAQSPRYKIIEKRQSVAFWCNPISGHATLYWYQQILGQGPKLLIQFQNNGVVDDSQLPKDRFSAERLKGVDSTLKIQPAKLEDSAVYLCASSSGTDGDEQFFGPGTRLTVL.

The chain uses TRBV5-1 and TRBJ2-7, with 8 bases matching TRBD2. CDR3 size: 16 residues. V lost 4 bases, J lost 1 base, and 10 bases stayed unmatched. The germline V gene has CDR1 SGHRS and CDR2 YFSETQ. The CDR3 DNA sequence: TGCGCCAGCAGCCCGGGGTCCCTAGCGGGTTCCTACGAGCAGTACTTC. It yields the protein CASSPGSLAGSYEQYF.

This clone was detected a few times. The chain joins TRBV15 to TRBJ2-7; 8 bases are a match to TRBD1. V lost 0 bases to trimming and J lost 1 base; unmatched junction nucleotides: 2. The CDR3 totals 15 residues. Germline CDR1 LNHNV, CDR2 YYDKDF (reference sequence). CDR3 sequence (DNA): TGTGCCACCAGCAGAGAAAGGACAGGGTCCTACGAGCAGTACTTC. Translated: CATSRERTGSYEQYF.

On this clone: This CDR3 is also generated by other DNA sequences in the sample. The chain uses TRBV29-1 and TRBJ1-1; perhaps TRBD1 as D (6 bases). The CDR3 covers 12 residues. The V gene lost 5 bases and the J gene lost 3 bases, with 10 bases spanning the gap. Germline CDR1 reads SQVTM; CDR2 reads ANQGSEA. The CDR3 nucleotides read TGCAGCGTTAACAGGGCCGACACTGAAGCTTTCTTT. This translates into CSVNRADTEAFF.

This clone was observed a handful of times. This chain links TRBV9 with TRBJ1-4; D uncertain. The CDR3 spans 13 residues. Germline loops: CDR1 SGDLS, CDR2 YYNGEE. The V and J ends lost 4 bases and 8 bases respectively, with 12 bases between them. CDR3 residues: CASSPPSEEKLFF. CDR3 DNA: TGTGCCAGCAGCCCCCCCTCGGAGGAAAAACTGTTTTTT. Variable domain in full (rest from reference TRBV9 and TRBJ1-4): DSGVTQTPKHLITATGQRVTLRCSPRSGDLSVYWYQQSLDQGLQFLIQYYNGEERAKGNILERFSAQQFPDLHSELNLSSLELGDSALYFCASSPPSEEKLFFGSGTQLSVL.

This clone was found a few times. The V call is TRBV5-1, the J call TRBJ2-5; TRBD2 matches at 11 bases. V was pared by 0 bases and J by 3 bases, with 1 base of the junction left unmatched. This CDR3 has 15 residues. CDR1 and CDR2 from the germline V gene are SGHRS and YFSETQ. The CDR3 is CASSLGGLAEETQYF. CDR3 sequence (DNA): TGCGCCAGCAGCTTGGGGGGACTAGCGGAAGAGACCCAGTACTTC.

In its sample, this clone was seen a few times. V is TRBV19 and J is TRBJ2-5; a possible D gene is TRBD2 (6 bases). V was pared by 1 base and J by 7 bases, with 13 bases between. Germline V gene data show CDR1 as LNHDA and CDR2 as SQIVND (reference sequence). This CDR3 spans 14 amino acids. CDR3 nucleotide sequence: TGTGCCAGTAGTATAGTGGGAGGAGAGGGGACCCAGTACTTC. Protein sequence: CASSIVGGEGTQYF. Full variable domain (outside the CDR3, taken from reference TRBV19 and TRBJ2-5): DGGITQSPKYLFRKEGQNVTLSCEQNLNHDAMYWYRQDPGQGLRLIYYSQIVNDFQKGDIAEGYSVSREKKESFPLTVTSAQKNPTAFYLCASSIVGGEGTQYFGPGTRLLVL.

There are a few counts of this clone. This rearrangement joins TRBV5-6 to TRBJ1-1, with 8 positions matching TRBD1. J lost 2 bases, V lost 4 bases, and 4 bases had no gene match. CDR3 length: 14 amino acids. Per germline, CDR1 SGHDT and CDR2 YYEEEE. The CDR3 DNA reads as TGTGCCAGCAGCCTAACAGGGGGAAACACTGAAGCTTTCTTT. Amino acids: CASSLTGGNTEAFF. Complete variable domain (other parts from reference TRBV5-6 and TRBJ1-1): DAGVTQSPTHLIKTRGQQVTLRCSPKSGHDTVSWYQQALGQGPQFIFQYYEEEERQRGNFPDRFSGHQFPNYSSELNVNALLLGDSALYLCASSLTGGNTEAFFGQGTRLTVV.

This clone was seen a few times. The chain carries TRBV11-2 and TRBJ2-3; D unresolved. This CDR3 has 13 amino acids. The V gene lost 0 bases and the J gene lost 3 bases, with 4 bases spanning the gap. Germline V lookup: CDR1 SGHAT, CDR2 FQNNGV. For the CDR3, the DNA is TGTGCCAGCAGCTTAGAGAGGACAGATACGCAGTATTTT. It translates to CASSLERTDTQYF.

The J gene is TRBJ1-4, the V gene TRBV9; D not resolved. Per the germline V gene, CDR1 is SGDLS and CDR2 is YYNGEE. V lost 0 bases to trimming and J lost 5 bases, with 14 bases between them. The CDR3 length is 16 residues. The CDR3 DNA is TGTGCCAGCAGCGTAGATAGAGGGCACGGGAATGAAAAACTGTTTTTT. This translates into CASSVDRGHGNEKLFF.

The chain links TRBV7-2 to TRBJ1-5, with D perhaps matching TRBD1 (6 bases). The CDR3 sequence is 13 residues long. V was shortened by 1 base and J by 7 bases, with 8 bases between the two germline ends. The germline CDR1 and CDR2 sequences are SGHTA and FQGNSA. CDR3 sequence (DNA): TGTGCCAGCAGCTTAGGGACAGAACAGCCCCAGCATTTT. Amino acid sequence: CASSLGTEQPQHF.

The V and J genes are TRBV30 and TRBJ2-5, with a possible D match to TRBD1 (5 bases). The ends were cut back, 4 bases at V and 5 bases at J, with 23 bases in the middle. The CDR3 loop spans 16 amino acids. The germline V gene has CDR1 GTSNPN and CDR2 SVGIG (reference sequence). CDR3 coding DNA: TGTGCCTGGACTAAAAAAAGGGGCACGATGGTGGAGACCCAGTACTTC. Translation: CAWTKKRGTMVETQYF.

V usage is TRBV14 and J usage is TRBJ1-2; D perhaps matches TRBD1 (5 bases). From germline, CDR1 is SGHDN and CDR2 FVKESK. The CDR3 loop spans 11 amino acids. Between the trimmed V and J ends, which lost 3 bases and 7 bases, there was a span of 6 bases. The CDR3 reads CASSQGLGYTF. CDR3 in DNA: TGTGCCAGCAGCCAGGGGCTTGGCTACACCTTC.